What follows are 25 T cell receptor beta chains derived from one specimen sequenced in a study of beta chain features in type 1 diabetes. The authors reverse transcribed all of the isolated RNA, so sequencing captured expressed TCRB transcripts. Method: immunoSEQ multiplex PCR; TCRdb's copy keeps in-frame clones and lacks some. The data contain about 290,000 clones, roughly 8% of them singletons. Source material: central memory CD4+ T cells from blood. Every receptor here comes from a woman in her late teens or twenties in good health.

The sample holds a few counts of this clone. V and J are TRBV27 and TRBJ2-1; a weak D match, TRBD2 (5 bases). V gave up 5 bases and J gave up 10 bases, with 12 bases separating them. CDR3 length: 12 residues. Germline values: CDR1 MNHEY, CDR2 SMNVEV (reference sequence). CDR3 bases: TGTGCCAGCAGTAACCTTCTAGCAGAGCAGTTCTTC. This sequence encodes CASSNLLAEQFF.

This clone occurred many times. The CDR3 DNA reads as TGCGCCAGCAGCTTGGCGCCGGGCGGGAGTCAGCCCCAGCATTTT. Translation: CASSLAPGGSQPQHF. This rearrangement joins TRBV5-1 to TRBJ1-5; the D is unclear. The germline gives CDR1 SGHRS, CDR2 YFSETQ. V shed 0 bases and J shed 6 bases, with 13 bases lying between them. The CDR3 totals 15 residues.

The chain recombines TRBV18 with TRBJ2-7; D unclear. The CDR3 is 12 residues long. CDR1 KGHSH and CDR2 LQKENI come from the germline V gene. Trimming left V 6 bases short and J 5 bases short, with 11 bases between. The CDR3 nucleotides are TGTGCCAGCTCTCAAGGGTCCCACGAGCAGTACTTC. Translating gives CASSQGSHEQYF.

This clone was picked up a small number of times. The genes are TRBV5-1 and TRBJ2-3, with 11 bases lining up with TRBD2. Germline V gene sequence: CDR1 SGHRS, CDR2 YFSETQ. V was clipped by 4 bases and J by 6 bases; unmatched bases: 10. This CDR3 has 16 amino acids. CDR3 region: CASSGSSGGAVDTQYF. The DNA for the CDR3 is TGCGCCAGCAGCGGGAGTAGCGGGGGGGCCGTGGATACGCAGTATTTT. Looking up the rest from reference TRBV5-1 and TRBJ2-3 gives the full variable domain: KAGVTQTPRYLIKTRGQQVTLSCSPISGHRSVSWYQQTPGQGLQFLFEYFSETQRNKGNFPGRFSGRQFSNSRSEMNVSTLELGDSALYLCASSGSSGGAVDTQYFGPGTRLTVL.

This clone was seen a few times. The same CDR3 arises from other DNA sequences in this sample as well. The chain couples TRBV30 to TRBJ2-5, with D perhaps assigned TRBD1 or TRBD2 (5 bases each). V was clipped by 1 base and J by 9 bases, with 24 bases between them. The CDR3 length is 16 residues. CDR1 and CDR2 from the germline V gene are GTSNPN and SVGIG (reference sequence). DNA of the CDR3: TGTGCCTGGAGTGCAATGGGCCTGGGCTCGAGAGGGGCCCAGTACTTC. Amino acid sequence: CAWSAMGLGSRGAQYF.

The CDR3 DNA reads TGTGCAAGTCGGCACCCGGTTGAGGGTCCCAACTATGGCTACACCTTC. It yields the protein CASRHPVEGPNYGYTF. This chain connects TRBV12-2 to TRBJ1-2. TRBV12-2 is described as a pseudogene. The CDR3 runs 16 residues.

The V gene is TRBV9, the J gene TRBJ1-4; a possible D gene is TRBD1 (5 bases). V was pared by 3 bases and J by 8 bases, with 17 bases between. The CDR3 extends over 15 amino acids. Per germline, CDR1 SGDLS and CDR2 YYNGEE. Here the CDR3 reads CASSDPLTGSEKLFF. CDR3 coding DNA: TGTGCCAGCAGCGACCCCCTTACAGGTTCAGAAAAACTGTTTTTT.

This clone has more than one count but fewer than ten. The V and J genes are TRBV29-1 and TRBJ2-7; no firm D call. This CDR3 has 12 residues. V was cut by 4 bases and J by 2 bases, with 9 bases left in between. Germline CDR1 SQVTM, CDR2 ANQGSEA. DNA of the CDR3: TGCAGCGTTGGCCAGGCGCCCTACGAGCAGTACTTC. This sequence encodes CSVGQAPYEQYF.

The chain carries TRBV6-5 and TRBJ2-7, with no clear D. CDR3 length: 10 residues. Trimming removed 6 bases at V and 3 bases at J, with 3 bases between. Germline V gives CDR1 MNHEY, CDR2 SVGAGI. The CDR3 reads CASRGYEQYF. CDR3 DNA sequence: TGTGCCAGCAGGGGCTACGAGCAGTACTTC.

This clone has just a few counts. The rearrangement uses TRBV28 and TRBJ1-2; unclear D gene. The V and J ends lost 2 bases and 2 bases respectively, with 6 bases between them. The CDR3 length is 13 residues. Germline V gene lookup returns CDR1 MDHEN and CDR2 SYDVKM. The CDR3 DNA is TGTGCCAGCAGTTTAGGCGGGAACTATGGCTACACCTTC. Translated, it gives CASSLGGNYGYTF.

Note on this clone: The sample holds other DNA sequences that translate to the same CDR3. The chain couples TRBV7-9 to TRBJ1-5; D call uncertain. With 0 bases removed from V and 7 bases from J, the gap between germline ends came to 10 bases. The CDR3 runs to 14 residues. Per the germline V gene, CDR1 is SEHNR and CDR2 is FQNEAQ (reference sequence). CDR3 sequence reads: CASSLAWEGQPQHF. The DNA for the CDR3 is TGTGCCAGCAGCTTAGCGTGGGAAGGGCAGCCCCAGCATTTT.

The V and J genes are TRBV20-1 and TRBJ1-5; no reliable D call. V lost 6 bases and J 2 bases, leaving 5 bases between the germline ends. Germline lookup yields CDR1 DFQATT and CDR2 SNEGSKA (reference sequence). This CDR3 has 11 amino acids. CDR3 bases: TGCAGTGCGGCGGGCAATCAGCCCCAGCATTTT. It encodes CSAAGNQPQHF.

This chain links TRBV4-3 with TRBJ2-1, with D possibly called TRBD1 or TRBD2 (5 bases each). With 4 bases removed from V and 12 bases from J, the gap between germline ends came to 16 bases. This CDR3 is 13 amino acids long. Germline CDR1 is LGHNA and CDR2 is YSLEER. The CDR3 nucleotides read TGCGCCAGCAGCCCAGGCAGGGTAGGAGGGCAGTTCTTC. It specifies CASSPGRVGGQFF.

V is TRBV7-7 and J is TRBJ2-2; D possibly corresponds to TRBD2 (5 bases). This CDR3 spans 14 amino acids. With 5 bases removed from V and 5 bases from J, the gap between germline ends came to 12 bases. Germline V gene sequence: CDR1 SSHAT, CDR2 FNYEAQ (reference sequence). CDR3 amino acids: CASSRRGKTGELFF. In DNA, the CDR3 is TGTGCCAGCAGCCGTCGGGGAAAAACCGGGGAGCTGTTTTTT.

This clone was seen more than once but under ten times. The J gene is TRBJ1-1, the V gene TRBV7-2; 7 bases align to TRBD1. The CDR3 totals 17 residues. CDR1 and CDR2 from the germline V gene are SGHTA and FQGNSA. Trimming took 5 bases from V and 2 from J; bases not matched to a gene: 14. CDR3 amino acids: CASSRQGMGKGNTEAFF. The DNA of the CDR3 is TGTGCCAGCAGCCGACAGGGAATGGGAAAAGGTAACACTGAAGCTTTCTTT.

This clone was picked up many times. The chain has TRBV27 and TRBJ2-7, with 9 bases that match TRBD2. This CDR3 is 14 amino acids long. The V gene end was trimmed by 6 bases and the J gene end by 5 bases; junction bases not matched to a gene: 8. Germline V gives CDR1 MNHEY, CDR2 SMNVEV (reference sequence). CDR3 in amino acids: CASRASGMFNEQYF. The CDR3 bases are TGTGCCAGCAGAGCTAGCGGGATGTTCAACGAGCAGTACTTC.

This clone was detected only a few times. The chain has TRBV2 and TRBJ1-1; 8 nucleotides line up with TRBD1. V shed 8 bases and J 1 base; nucleotides not matched to a gene: 9. Germline CDR1 is SNHLY and CDR2 is FYNNEI. The CDR3 is 15 residues long. The CDR3 reads CASSDRERANTEAFF. As DNA, the CDR3 is TGTGCCAGCTCGGACAGGGAGAGGGCGAACACTGAAGCTTTCTTT.

This sequence joins TRBV6-6 and TRBJ2-1; 10 nucleotides match TRBD2. CDR1 and CDR2 (germline): MNHNY, SVGAGI (reference sequence). Trimming removed 8 bases from V and 4 bases from J; junction bases left unmatched: 5. The CDR3 runs to 14 residues. CDR3 sequence: CASLTSGTYNEQFF. The CDR3 DNA reads TGTGCCAGCCTAACTAGCGGGACTTACAATGAGCAGTTCTTC.

This clone showed up just a few times. The J gene is TRBJ2-1, the V gene TRBV7-2; TRBD2 might be the D (6 bases). Germline CDR1 reads SGHTA; CDR2 reads FQGNSA. CDR3 length: 16 residues. V dropped 0 bases and J dropped 3 bases, with 12 bases sitting between them. The CDR3 region is CASSLAPAGFYNEQFF. CDR3 DNA sequence: TGTGCCAGCAGCTTAGCGCCGGCGGGATTCTACAATGAGCAGTTCTTC.

V is TRBV28 and J is TRBJ1-2, with D possibly matching TRBD1 (6 bases). The CDR3 contains 14 residues. Trimming cost V 8 bases and J 4 bases, with 17 bases left between them. CDR1 is MDHEN and CDR2 is SYDVKM in the germline V gene. CDR3: CASGFPTGAYGYTF. CDR3 DNA sequence: TGTGCCAGCGGATTCCCGACAGGAGCCTATGGCTACACCTTC.

This clone was counted many times. This chain joins TRBV27 and TRBJ2-7, with 7 bases fitting TRBD2. V shed 6 bases and J 2 bases; nucleotides not matched to a gene: 7. Germline values: CDR1 MNHEY, CDR2 SMNVEV (reference sequence). The CDR3 is made up of 14 amino acids. The CDR3 DNA is TGTGCCAGCAGGATTAGCGGGTCTACCTACGAGCAGTACTTC. Amino acid sequence: CASRISGSTYEQYF.

This chain connects TRBV7-2 to TRBJ1-2, with 7 nucleotides matching TRBD1. Trimming cost V 5 bases and J 4 bases; bases outside gene matches: 7. Germline CDR1 is SGHTA and CDR2 is FQGNSA. This CDR3 has 14 amino acids. The CDR3 DNA sequence: TGTGCCAGCAGCCCTAGGACAGGTTCCTATGGCTACACCTTC. This sequence encodes CASSPRTGSYGYTF. The variable domain in full, completed from reference TRBV7-2 and TRBJ1-2, reads GAGVSQSPSNKVTEKGKDVELRCDPISGHTALYWYRQSLGQGLEFLIYFQGNSAPDKSGLPSDRFSAERTGGSVSTLTIQRTQQEDSAVYLCASSPRTGSYGYTFGSGTRLTVV.

This chain links TRBV7-6 with TRBJ2-3, with 10 positions matching TRBD2. The CDR3 covers 16 residues. With 5 bases clipped from V and 1 base from J, the junction kept 6 bases outside the gene matches. Per the germline V gene, CDR1 is SGHVS and CDR2 is FNYEAQ. CDR3 sequence (DNA): TGTGCCAGCAGCCTTAGCGGGGGGCTCCGCACAGATACGCAGTATTTT. This translates into CASSLSGGLRTDTQYF.

The V and J genes are TRBV19 and TRBJ2-2; D not certain. Germline V gene data show CDR1 as LNHDA and CDR2 as SQIVND (reference sequence). CDR3 length: 17 amino acids. Trimming cost V 5 bases and J 1 base, with 17 bases left between them. The CDR3 nucleotides read TGTGCCAGTAGTGGGCCCGACGGCTTGGGGAACACCGGGGAGCTGTTTTTT. It encodes CASSGPDGLGNTGELFF.

This clone occurred a few times. The gene calls are TRBV9 and TRBJ2-7; D perhaps matches TRBD2 (6 bases). V dropped 1 base and J dropped 5 bases, with 13 bases sitting between them. Germline V gene sequence: CDR1 SGDLS, CDR2 YYNGEE. The CDR3 is 14 residues long. The CDR3 loop reads CASSVHGSGDEQYF. CDR3 coding DNA: TGTGCCAGCAGCGTACACGGGAGTGGTGACGAGCAGTACTTC.